This T cell receptor beta chain was sequenced in a study of OX40 agonist ivuxolimab in advanced cancers. Germline V lookup: CDR1 SQVTM, CDR2 ANQGSEA. The V and J ends lost 2 bases and 1 base, in that order; junction bases with no gene match: 5. This CDR3 spans 14 amino acids. This table comes from immunoSEQ multiplex PCR, and its TCRdb copy is limited to in-frame clones, with some not included. Altogether about 38,000 clones are present, 89% being singletons, with the ten largest covering roughly 40%. Sequencing used CD4+ or CD8+ T cells sorted from blood, obtained in a trial of the OX40 agonist ivuxolimab. The V gene is TRBV29-1, the J gene TRBJ2-7, with TRBD1 matching 7 bases. This receptor was taken from an adult with an advanced solid tumor such as melanoma, head and neck, liver or kidney cancer. The CDR3 here is CSVETPGQSYEQYF. In DNA form, the CDR3 reads TGCAGCGTTGAAACCCCGGGACAGTCCTACGAGCAGTACTTC.